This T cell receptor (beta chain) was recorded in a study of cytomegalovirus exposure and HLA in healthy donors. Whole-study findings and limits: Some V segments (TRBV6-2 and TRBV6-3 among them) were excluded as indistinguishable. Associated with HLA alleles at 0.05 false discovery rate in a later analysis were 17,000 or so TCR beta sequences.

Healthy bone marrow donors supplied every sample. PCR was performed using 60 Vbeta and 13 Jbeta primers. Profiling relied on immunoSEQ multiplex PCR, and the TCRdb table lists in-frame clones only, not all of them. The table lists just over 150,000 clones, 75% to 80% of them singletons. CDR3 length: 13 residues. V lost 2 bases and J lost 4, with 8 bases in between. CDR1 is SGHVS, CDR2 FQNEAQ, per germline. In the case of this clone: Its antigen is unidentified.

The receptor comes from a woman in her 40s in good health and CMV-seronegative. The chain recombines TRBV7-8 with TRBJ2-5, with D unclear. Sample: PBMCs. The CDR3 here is CASSLNTGETQYF. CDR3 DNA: TGTGCCAGCAGCTTAAATACTGGAGAGACCCAGTACTTC.